A single sample gave rise to the 6 T cell receptor beta chains below, sequenced in a study of beta chain features in type 1 diabetes. Expressed TCRB transcripts were sequenced because the isolated RNA had all been reverse transcribed beforehand. Using immunoSEQ multiplex PCR, the repertoire was profiled, and TCRdb retains in-frame clones only, with some absent. Here the sample spans 95,000 to 150,000 clones, about a sixth being singletons. General study findings and limits: When Type 1 diabetes patients were examined, their TCRB CDR3s proved moderately but significantly shorter in all four CD4+ subsets.

The antigens for these receptors are not known. Sequenced sample: central memory CD4+ T cells from blood. These receptors were collected from a man under 40 with type 1 diabetes.

The J gene is TRBJ2-3, the V gene TRBV4-3; TRBD2 agrees at 7 bases. This CDR3 comprises 14 residues. From germline, CDR1 is LGHNA and CDR2 YSLEER. V gave up 1 base and J gave up 7 bases; unmatched junction bases: 5. The CDR3 spells CASSQGLGRNTQYF. CDR3 in DNA: TGCGCCAGCAGCCAAGGTCTCGGGAGGAATACGCAGTATTTT.

This clone was counted a few times. This chain uses TRBV6-5 with TRBJ2-7, with a possible D match to TRBD1 (6 bases). Germline-derived CDR1 and CDR2 are MNHEY and SVGAGI. This CDR3 is 13 amino acids long. V lost 6 bases, J lost 5 bases, and 14 bases lay in between. DNA for the CDR3: TGTGCCAGCAGAGCGACAGGAGCCAACGAGCAGTACTTC. Translating gives CASRATGANEQYF.

The rearrangement uses TRBV29-1 and TRBJ1-2, with D perhaps TRBD1 (5 bases). V was clipped by 8 bases and J by 8 bases, with 12 bases between them. CDR1 is SQVTM and CDR2 is ANQGSEA in the germline V gene. The CDR3 covers 10 residues. The DNA for the CDR3 is TGCAGCATTGGGGGGAGAGGCTACACCTTC. It translates to CSIGGRGYTF.

This clone has just a few counts. V is TRBV19 and J is TRBJ2-1; D is possibly TRBD1 or TRBD2 (5 bases each). The length of the CDR3 is 13 residues. Trimming removed 9 bases from V and 6 bases from J, with 15 bases in between. The germline V gene encodes CDR1 LNHDA and CDR2 SQIVND (reference sequence). CDR3 DNA sequence: TGTGCCAGCGCCGGGACCTACCTCAATGAGCAGTTCTTC. It is translated as CASAGTYLNEQFF.

This clone was counted only a few times. The chain employs TRBV5-4 and TRBJ2-1; D may correspond to TRBD1 or TRBD2 (6 bases each). Germline V CDR1 and CDR2: SGHNT, YYREEE (reference sequence). V lost 5 bases to trimming and J lost 1 base, with 16 bases between them. This CDR3 spans 16 amino acids. For the CDR3, the DNA is TGTGCCAGCAGACTCGAGGGGGGATCGTCCTACAATGAGCAGTTCTTC. It encodes CASRLEGGSSYNEQFF.

The J gene is TRBJ2-3, the V gene TRBV30; D may be TRBD1 (5 bases). The CDR3 has 16 amino acids. Germline CDR1 and CDR2: GTSNPN and SVGIG (reference sequence). The ends were cut back, 2 bases at V and 8 bases at J, with 23 bases in the middle. The chain's CDR3 is CAWSFQGLQRWGTQYF. CDR3 DNA: TGTGCCTGGAGTTTTCAGGGCCTACAGCGTTGGGGTACGCAGTATTTT.